This passage covers 21 T cell receptor beta chains from one sample sequenced in a study of T cell responses to AZD1222 COVID-19 vaccine. Using immunoSEQ multiplex PCR, the repertoire was profiled, and TCRdb retains in-frame clones only, with some absent. The table has about 110,000 clones, just under 90% seen once. The input for sequencing was peripheral blood, taken on day 0 of AZD1222 vaccination. The origin of the receptors is an adult in good health.

The V and J genes are TRBV7-9 and TRBJ1-3; unclear D gene. This CDR3 has 16 amino acids. In germline, CDR1 is SEHNR, CDR2 FQNEAQ (reference sequence). The V gene lost 0 bases and the J gene lost 0 bases, with 9 bases spanning the gap. This chain's CDR3 is CASSLAAFFSGNTIYF. The CDR3 bases are TGTGCCAGCAGCTTAGCGGCGTTCTTCTCTGGAAACACCATATATTTT.

This clone was counted only a few times. This chain uses TRBV6-1 with TRBJ2-3; 11 bases line up with TRBD2. Unmatched junction bases numbered 10, after V lost 1 base and J lost 10 bases. CDR3 size: 16 residues. Germline CDR1 reads MNHNS; CDR2 reads SASEGT. CDR3 amino acids: CASSEEGSGRARAQYF. As DNA, the CDR3 is TGTGCCAGCAGTGAAGAAGGTAGCGGGAGGGCCAGGGCGCAGTATTTT.

The gene calls are TRBV28 and TRBJ2-7; TRBD1 might be the D (6 bases). The CDR3 has 14 residues. Per the germline V gene, CDR1 is MDHEN and CDR2 is SYDVKM. The V end was cut by 6 bases, the J end by 3 bases, with 15 bases between. The CDR3 coding sequence is TGTGCCAGCAGAGAAATCCGACAGGACTACGAGCAGTACTTC. It specifies CASREIRQDYEQYF.

This chain joins TRBV10-3 and TRBJ2-5, with TRBD2 as a possible D gene (8 bases). The germline gives CDR1 ENHRY, CDR2 SYGVKD. The V gene lost 6 bases and the J gene lost 4 bases, with 15 bases spanning the gap. The CDR3 runs to 14 residues. Written as DNA, the CDR3 is TGTGCCATCAGCCCGGGAGGGGGCCCAGAGACCCAGTACTTC. This translates into CAISPGGGPETQYF.

The chain employs TRBV29-1 and TRBJ1-2; D perhaps matches TRBD1 (6 bases). The CDR3 length is 13 residues. Trimming removed 6 bases at V and 6 bases at J, with 17 bases between. The germline gives CDR1 SQVTM, CDR2 ANQGSEA. The CDR3 here is CSVGVQGGDGYTF. As DNA, the CDR3 is TGCAGCGTGGGGGTACAGGGAGGCGATGGCTACACCTTC.

V and J are TRBV7-9 and TRBJ1-1; D not resolved. The CDR3 covers 14 residues. The V end lost 0 bases, the J end lost 5 bases, and 10 bases lay between the germline ends. CDR1 and CDR2 from the germline V gene are SEHNR and FQNEAQ (reference sequence). CDR3 loop: CASSLAGLRTEAFF. The DNA of the CDR3 is TGTGCCAGCAGCTTAGCAGGCCTAAGGACTGAAGCTTTCTTT.

The chain carries TRBV4-1 and TRBJ2-1; 8 bases line up with TRBD2. The germline gives CDR1 MGHRA, CDR2 YSYEKL. Unmatched junction bases numbered 20, after V lost 0 bases and J lost 4 bases. The CDR3 has 21 residues. In DNA form, the CDR3 reads TGCGCCAGCAGCCAAGAGTGGGCCCCACTGACTAGCGATTATAGTTACAATGAGCAGTTCTTC. Translation gives CASSQEWAPLTSDYSYNEQFF.

The CDR3 region is CASAPGGPEQYF. The CDR3 DNA follows: TGTGCCAGCGCGCCGGGGGGACCCGAGCAGTACTTC. The chain is built from TRBV12-3 or TRBV12-4 and TRBJ2-7, with 7 nucleotides matching TRBD2. The CDR3 contains 12 residues. The J segment lost 6 bases and the V segment lost 8 bases, leaving 7 bases of the junction unmatched.

This chain connects TRBV12-3 or TRBV12-4 to TRBJ1-1; D remains ambiguous. V was clipped by 7 bases and J by 3 bases, with 9 bases between them. The CDR3 consists of 12 residues. The DNA of the CDR3 is TGTGCCAGCACAGGTTTAGACACTGAAGCTTTCTTT. Translation gives CASTGLDTEAFF.

The gene calls are TRBV27 and TRBJ2-7, with TRBD1 matching 8 bases. V gave up 7 bases and J gave up 4 bases; unmatched junction bases: 6. Per the germline V gene, CDR1 is MNHEY and CDR2 is SMNVEV (reference sequence). This CDR3 spans 13 amino acids. In nucleotides, the CDR3 is TGTGCCAGCAAAGTTGGACAGGGTTACGAGCAGTACTTC. It is translated as CASKVGQGYEQYF.

The chain links TRBV30 to TRBJ1-6, with D perhaps TRBD1 (5 bases). Germline-derived CDR1 and CDR2 are GTSNPN and SVGIG (reference sequence). The CDR3 runs to 15 residues. Trimming stripped 3 bases from V and 7 bases from J, with 16 bases between. CDR3 protein: CAWRGPGGVNSPLHF. DNA of the CDR3: TGTGCCTGGAGGGGCCCCGGGGGTGTAAATTCACCCCTCCACTTT.

The chain is built from TRBV27 and TRBJ2-4; 8 bases align to TRBD1. The CDR3 has 15 residues. Germline-derived CDR1 and CDR2 are MNHEY and SMNVEV (reference sequence). J was trimmed by 1 base and V by 7 bases; bases with no gene match: 6. The CDR3 loop reads CASTTYRGAKNIQYF. The CDR3 DNA follows: TGTGCCAGCACCACATACAGGGGGGCCAAAAACATTCAGTACTTC.

V is TRBV5-5 and J is TRBJ1-6; the D gene is possibly TRBD1 (6 bases). This CDR3 comprises 12 residues. Germline V lookup: CDR1 SGHKS, CDR2 YYEKEE (reference sequence). The V end lost 4 bases, the J end lost 10 bases, and 9 bases lay between the germline ends. The CDR3 here is CASSAQGSPLHF. CDR3 DNA sequence: TGTGCCAGCAGCGCACAGGGATCACCCCTCCACTTT.

The rearrangement joins TRBV5-1 to TRBJ1-3, with a tentative D call TRBD1 (6 bases). This CDR3 has 15 amino acids. CDR1 and CDR2 (germline): SGHRS, YFSETQ. Deletions cut 7 bases from V and 3 bases from J, with 17 bases between. The CDR3 here is CASHDGAGVGNTIYF. The CDR3 DNA follows: TGCGCCAGCCACGACGGGGCAGGGGTTGGAAACACCATATATTTT. The full variable domain, in which reference TRBV5-1 and TRBJ1-3 provide the parts outside the CDR3, is KAGVTQTPRYLIKTRGQQVTLSCSPISGHRSVSWYQQTPGQGLQFLFEYFSETQRNKGNFPGRFSGRQFSNSRSEMNVSTLELGDSALYLCASHDGAGVGNTIYFGEGSWLTVV.

This chain connects TRBV24-1 to TRBJ2-5, with 10 nucleotides matching TRBD1. Germline lookup yields CDR1 KGHDR and CDR2 SFDVKD. This CDR3 contains 15 residues. Unmatched junction bases numbered 1, after V lost 3 bases and J lost 1 base. CDR3: CATSDRQGAQETQYF. In DNA form, the CDR3 reads TGTGCCACCAGTGATCGACAGGGGGCCCAAGAGACCCAGTACTTC.

The chain uses TRBV19 and TRBJ2-2; tentative D call: TRBD2 (6 bases). This CDR3 spans 16 amino acids. Between the trimmed V and J ends, which lost 3 bases and 5 bases, there was a span of 16 bases. CDR1 LNHDA and CDR2 SQIVND come from the germline V gene (reference sequence). This chain's CDR3 is CASSIALGGSTGELFF. The CDR3 DNA reads as TGTGCCAGTAGTATCGCTCTAGGAGGGTCAACCGGGGAGCTGTTTTTT.

The genes are TRBV7-9 and TRBJ2-7; 8 bases are shared with TRBD1. V shed 2 bases and J 4 bases; nucleotides not matched to a gene: 7. The V gene's germline CDR1 is SEHNR and CDR2 FQNEAQ (reference sequence). This CDR3 is built from 15 residues. Here the CDR3 DNA reads TGTGCCAGCAGCTTATTCCAGGGGGCATCGTACGAGCAGTACTTC. Encoded protein: CASSLFQGASYEQYF.

The chain links TRBV19 to TRBJ2-7; 9 bases are a match to TRBD1. The junction had 11 bases not matched to a gene; V was cut back by 4 bases and J by 4 bases. Germline V gives CDR1 LNHDA, CDR2 SQIVND (reference sequence). This CDR3 contains 16 residues. The CDR3 here is CASSNLPGQGKYEQYF. CDR3 sequence (DNA): TGTGCCAGTAGTAACCTACCGGGACAGGGAAAATACGAGCAGTACTTC.

This sequence joins TRBV18 and TRBJ2-2; D ambiguous. Trimming left V 0 bases short and J 6 bases short, with 11 bases between. The germline gives CDR1 KGHSH, CDR2 LQKENI. The CDR3 runs 15 residues. CDR3 coding DNA: TGTGCCAGCTCACCACCTGCAGGATCGGCCGGGGAGCTGTTTTTT. Translated, it gives CASSPPAGSAGELFF.

This chain uses TRBV30 with TRBJ1-4, with 8 bases that match TRBD1. Trimming at V came to 3 bases and at J to 8 bases, leaving 5 bases not matched to a gene. Germline lookup yields CDR1 GTSNPN and CDR2 SVGIG (reference sequence). The CDR3 loop spans 13 amino acids. This chain's CDR3 is CAWRSGGSEKLFF. DNA of the CDR3: TGTGCCTGGAGGTCAGGGGGCAGCGAAAAACTGTTTTTT. The full variable domain, its missing parts supplied by reference TRBV30 and TRBJ1-4, is SQTIHQWPATLVQPVGSPLSLECTVEGTSNPNLYWYRQAAGRGLQLLFYSVGIGQISSEVPQNLSASRPQDRQFILSSKKLLLSDSGFYLCAWRSGGSEKLFFGSGTQLSVL.

The rearrangement uses TRBV12-3 or TRBV12-4 and TRBJ1-6; no definite D call. The CDR3 covers 11 residues. V lost 6 bases and J 7 bases, leaving 4 bases between the germline ends. CDR3 nucleotide sequence: TGTGCCAGCAGCCTGAATTCACCCCTCCACTTT. This translates into CASSLNSPLHF.